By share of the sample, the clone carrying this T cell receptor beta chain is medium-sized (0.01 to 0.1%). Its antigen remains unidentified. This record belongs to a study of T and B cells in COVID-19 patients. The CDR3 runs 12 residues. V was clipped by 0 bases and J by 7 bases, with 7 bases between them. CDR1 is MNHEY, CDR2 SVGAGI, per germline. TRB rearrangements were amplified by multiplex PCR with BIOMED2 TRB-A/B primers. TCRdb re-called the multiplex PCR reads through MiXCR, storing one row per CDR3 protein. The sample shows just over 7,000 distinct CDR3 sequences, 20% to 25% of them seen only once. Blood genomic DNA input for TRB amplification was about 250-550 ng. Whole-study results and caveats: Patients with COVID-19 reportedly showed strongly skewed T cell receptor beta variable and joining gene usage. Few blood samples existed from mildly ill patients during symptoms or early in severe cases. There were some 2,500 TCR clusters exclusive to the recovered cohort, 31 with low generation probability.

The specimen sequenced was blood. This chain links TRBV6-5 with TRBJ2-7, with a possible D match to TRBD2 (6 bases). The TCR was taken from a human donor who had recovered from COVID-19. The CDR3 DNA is TGTGCCAGCAGTTACTCCGGGAGTGAGCAGTACTTC. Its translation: CASSYSGSEQYF.